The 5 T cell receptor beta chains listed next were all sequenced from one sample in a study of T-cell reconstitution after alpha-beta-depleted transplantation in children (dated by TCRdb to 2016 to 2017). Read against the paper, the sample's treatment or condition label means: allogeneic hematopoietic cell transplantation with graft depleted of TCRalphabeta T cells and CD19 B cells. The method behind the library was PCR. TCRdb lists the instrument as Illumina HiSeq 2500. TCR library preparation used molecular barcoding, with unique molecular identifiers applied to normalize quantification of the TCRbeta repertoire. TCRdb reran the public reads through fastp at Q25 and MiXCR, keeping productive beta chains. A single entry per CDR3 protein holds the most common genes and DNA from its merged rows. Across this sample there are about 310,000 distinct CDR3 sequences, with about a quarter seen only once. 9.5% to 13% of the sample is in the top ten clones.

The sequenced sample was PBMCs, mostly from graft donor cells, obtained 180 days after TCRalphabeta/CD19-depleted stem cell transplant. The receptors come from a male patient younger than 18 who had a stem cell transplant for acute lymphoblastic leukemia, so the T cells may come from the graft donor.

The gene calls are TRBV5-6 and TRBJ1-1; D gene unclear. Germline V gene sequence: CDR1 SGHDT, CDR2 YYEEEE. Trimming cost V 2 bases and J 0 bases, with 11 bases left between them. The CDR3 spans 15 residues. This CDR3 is CASSFWLRVNTEAFF. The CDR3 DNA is TGTGCCAGCAGCTTTTGGCTAAGGGTGAACACTGAAGCTTTCTTT.

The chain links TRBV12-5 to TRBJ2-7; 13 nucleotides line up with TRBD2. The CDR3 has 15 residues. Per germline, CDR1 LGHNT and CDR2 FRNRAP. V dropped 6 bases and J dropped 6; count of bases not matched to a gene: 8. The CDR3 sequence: CASGTGTSGNSEQYF. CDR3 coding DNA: TGTGCTAGTGGCACCGGGACTAGCGGGAACTCCGAGCAGTACTTC. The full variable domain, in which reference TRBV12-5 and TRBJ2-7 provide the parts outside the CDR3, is DARVTQTPRHKVTEMGQEVTMRCQPILGHNTVFWYRQTMMQGLELLAYFRNRAPLDDSGMPKDRFSAEMPDATLATLKIQPSEPRDSAVYFCASGTGTSGNSEQYFGPGTRLTVT.

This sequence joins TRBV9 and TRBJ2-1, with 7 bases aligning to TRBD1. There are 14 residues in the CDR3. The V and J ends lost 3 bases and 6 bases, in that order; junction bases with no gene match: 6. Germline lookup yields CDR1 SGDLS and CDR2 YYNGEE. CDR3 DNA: TGTGCCAGCAGCGCCCTGACAGGGTTCAATGAGCAGTTCTTC. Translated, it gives CASSALTGFNEQFF.

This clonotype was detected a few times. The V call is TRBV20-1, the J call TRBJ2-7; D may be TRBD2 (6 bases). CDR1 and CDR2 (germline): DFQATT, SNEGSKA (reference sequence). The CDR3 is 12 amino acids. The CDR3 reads CAASGGVYEQYF. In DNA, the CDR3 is TGCGCCGCCAGCGGAGGGGTCTACGAGCAGTACTTC.

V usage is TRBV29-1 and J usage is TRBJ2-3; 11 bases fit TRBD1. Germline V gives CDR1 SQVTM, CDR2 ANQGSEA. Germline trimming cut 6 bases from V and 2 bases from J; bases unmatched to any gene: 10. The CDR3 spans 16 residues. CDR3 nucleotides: TGCAGCGTGCGGGACAGGGGGAAGGGGCCCACAGATACGCAGTATTTT. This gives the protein CSVRDRGKGPTDTQYF.